What follows are 20 T cell receptor beta chains derived from one specimen sequenced in a study of blood T cell repertoires in COVID-19. Sequencing was performed with immunoSEQ multiplex PCR; in TCRdb, only in-frame clones are kept and a portion is missing. The data show approximately 260,000 clones, about 93% seen once. Sequencing was performed on PBMCs or T cells enriched from blood (not recorded which). These receptors originate from a woman aged 18-29 years who had recovered from COVID-19.

The chain carries TRBV10-1 and TRBJ2-1; 14 nucleotides align to TRBD2. V was pared by 9 bases and J by 7 bases, with 2 bases of the junction left unmatched. This CDR3 has 13 residues. Per the germline V gene, CDR1 is WNHNN and CDR2 is SYGVQD (reference sequence). CDR3 nucleotide sequence: TGCGCCAGTGGGACTAGCGGGAGAAATGAGCAGTTCTTC. This gives the protein CASGTSGRNEQFF.

This chain uses TRBV7-2 with TRBJ2-1; 9 bases match TRBD2. This CDR3 is built from 16 residues. With 5 bases clipped from V and 2 bases from J, the junction kept 7 bases outside the gene matches. CDR1 and CDR2 (germline): SGHTA, FQGNSA. The CDR3 region has the DNA TGTGCCAGCAGCCGCAGTAGCGGGGGAACCTACAATGAGCAGTTCTTC. This translates into CASSRSSGGTYNEQFF. Together with reference TRBV7-2 and TRBJ2-1, the CDR3 gives the full variable domain: GAGVSQSPSNKVTEKGKDVELRCDPISGHTALYWYRQSLGQGLEFLIYFQGNSAPDKSGLPSDRFSAERTGGSVSTLTIQRTQQEDSAVYLCASSRSSGGTYNEQFFGPGTRLTVL.

In its sample, this clone was seen a few times. CDR3 in amino acids: CASTLRTPGNTIYF. The CDR3 DNA reads as TGTGCCAGTACCCTCAGGACACCTGGAAACACCATATATTTT. The V gene is TRBV19, the J gene TRBJ1-3, with D perhaps TRBD1 (5 bases). CDR1 is LNHDA, CDR2 SQIVND, per germline (reference sequence). V lost 7 bases to trimming and J lost 2 bases, with 12 bases between them. The CDR3 contains 14 residues.

V is TRBV2 and J is TRBJ1-5; D uncertain. The V gene's germline CDR1 is SNHLY and CDR2 FYNNEI. V was pared by 8 bases and J by 0 bases, with 11 bases between. This CDR3 is 14 amino acids long. CDR3 coding DNA: TGTGCCAGCCTACAGAGTTATAGCAATCAGCCCCAGCATTTT. It is translated as CASLQSYSNQPQHF.

The chain is built from TRBV19 and TRBJ2-5, with 14 bases lining up with TRBD2. Germline V gives CDR1 LNHDA, CDR2 SQIVND (reference sequence). V shed 5 bases, J shed 4 bases, and the junction held 15 bases outside the gene matches. This CDR3 is 19 amino acids long. In DNA, the CDR3 is TGTGCCAGTAGTCCAGAAAGACTAGCGGGGGGGATCAGTCCAGAGACCCAGTACTTC. This gives the protein CASSPERLAGGISPETQYF. The full variable domain, rest sourced from reference TRBV19 and TRBJ2-5, is DGGITQSPKYLFRKEGQNVTLSCEQNLNHDAMYWYRQDPGQGLRLIYYSQIVNDFQKGDIAEGYSVSREKKESFPLTVTSAQKNPTAFYLCASSPERLAGGISPETQYFGPGTRLLVL.

Only one count was recorded for this clone. This sample includes further DNA sequences coding for the same CDR3. The V gene is TRBV19, the J gene TRBJ1-1, with a possible D match to TRBD1 (6 bases). CDR1 is LNHDA and CDR2 is SQIVND in the germline V gene (reference sequence). This CDR3 spans 13 amino acids. V was pared by 5 bases and J by 4 bases, with 11 bases between. In DNA, the CDR3 is TGTGCCAGTAGTCAACAGGGAAGCACTGAAGCTTTCTTT. It yields the protein CASSQQGSTEAFF.

This chain joins TRBV6-5 and TRBJ2-1, with unresolved D. CDR1 and CDR2 (germline): MNHEY, SVGAGI. V was pared by 8 bases and J by 5 bases, with 7 bases between. The CDR3 runs to 11 residues. CDR3 in DNA: TGTGCCAGCGAGGTCAACAATGAGCAGTTCTTC. As protein: CASEVNNEQFF.

A few counts support this clone. The rearrangement joins TRBV9 to TRBJ2-5; D is perhaps TRBD2 (5 bases). The ends were cut back, 2 bases at V and 3 bases at J, with 11 bases in the middle. This CDR3 has 14 residues. Germline loops: CDR1 SGDLS, CDR2 YYNGEE. For the CDR3, the DNA is TGTGCCAGCAGCGTCGGGGTGAGGGAAGAGACCCAGTACTTC. This translates into CASSVGVREETQYF.

The genes are TRBV12-5 and TRBJ2-5; no clear D gene. The CDR3 runs to 11 residues. The V gene's germline CDR1 is LGHNT and CDR2 FRNRAP. V dropped 4 bases and J dropped 5 bases, with 5 bases sitting between them. CDR3 residues: CASGSLETQYF. DNA of the CDR3: TGTGCTAGTGGTTCTCTGGAGACCCAGTACTTC.

This clone was observed a few times. The J gene is TRBJ1-1, the V gene TRBV12-3 or TRBV12-4; a weak D match, TRBD1 (5 bases). This CDR3 has 13 amino acids. Trimming took 7 bases from V and 4 from J, leaving 13 bases between them. For the CDR3, the DNA is TGTGCCAGCACTTCCAGTACAGGCACTGAAGCTTTCTTT. It encodes CASTSSTGTEAFF.

The chain links TRBV24-1 to TRBJ1-2, with D perhaps matching TRBD1 (5 bases). CDR1 KGHDR and CDR2 SFDVKD come from the germline V gene. Trimming stripped 4 bases from V and 6 bases from J, with 17 bases between. The CDR3 extends over 15 amino acids. CDR3 in amino acids: CATSEGKTVKDGYTF. The CDR3 DNA sequence: TGTGCCACCAGTGAAGGAAAGACAGTGAAGGATGGCTACACCTTC.

The chain carries TRBV4-3 and TRBJ1-2, with D possibly TRBD1 on 5 matching bases. Trimming cost V 0 bases and J 4 bases, with 9 bases left between them. The CDR3 length is 14 residues. The germline gives CDR1 LGHNA, CDR2 YSLEER. CDR3 in amino acids: CASSQEGRGYGYTF. CDR3 nucleotide sequence: TGCGCCAGCAGCCAAGAGGGGAGGGGCTATGGCTACACCTTC.

The chain carries TRBV5-8 and TRBJ2-7, with 7 nucleotides matching TRBD1. Germline V gives CDR1 SGHTS, CDR2 YDEGEE. The V segment lost 4 bases and the J segment 9 bases; nucleotides outside the gene matches: 7. The CDR3 extends over 12 amino acids. The CDR3 DNA reads as TGTGCCAGCAGCCCAGGGGGTCTTTCGCAGTACTTC. It translates to CASSPGGLSQYF. Filled out from reference TRBV5-8 and TRBJ2-7, the complete variable domain reads EAGVTQSPTHLIKTRGQQATLRCSPISGHTSVYWYQQALGLGLQFLLWYDEGEERNRGNFPPRFSGRQFPNYSSELNVNALELEDSALYLCASSPGGLSQYFGPGTRLTVT.

The chain joins TRBV27 to TRBJ2-4; a possible D gene is TRBD1 (5 bases). This CDR3 has 14 amino acids. V dropped 4 bases and J dropped 2 bases, with 9 bases sitting between them. Germline CDR1 reads MNHEY; CDR2 reads SMNVEV (reference sequence). The CDR3 sequence: CASSSRETKNIQYF. The DNA for the CDR3 is TGTGCCAGCAGTTCCAGGGAAACCAAAAACATTCAGTACTTC.

The rearrangement links TRBV9 to TRBJ2-2; 7 bases are a match to TRBD2. The CDR3 consists of 17 residues. J gave up 1 base and V 3 bases, and 9 bases lay outside the gene matches. In germline, CDR1 is SGDLS, CDR2 YYNGEE. CDR3 DNA sequence: TGTGCCAGCAGCGCTAGTCCTAGCGGTAAGAACACCGGGGAGCTGTTTTTT. Translated, it gives CASSASPSGKNTGELFF.

In DNA, the CDR3 is TGTGCCAGCAGTTTATTCCCCACAGACTACGAGCAGTACTTC. Translation: CASSLFPTDYEQYF. This chain links TRBV28 with TRBJ2-7; no definite D call. This CDR3 contains 14 residues. V dropped 1 base and J dropped 3 bases, with 10 bases sitting between them. CDR1 and CDR2 (germline): MDHEN, SYDVKM.

The V gene is TRBV4-3, the J gene TRBJ1-5; D may be TRBD1 (5 bases). Trimming pared 0 bases from V and 3 bases from J, leaving 12 bases between. Germline V gene data show CDR1 as LGHNA and CDR2 as YSLEER. CDR3 length equals 16 residues. The CDR3 loop is CASSQEFAGINQPQHF. Written as DNA, the CDR3 is TGCGCCAGCAGCCAAGAATTTGCAGGGATCAATCAGCCCCAGCATTTT.

The chain carries TRBV5-1 and TRBJ1-2, with TRBD1 identical over 7 bases. The CDR3 contains 16 residues. The germline V gene has CDR1 SGHRS and CDR2 YFSETQ. V lost 4 bases to trimming and J lost 6 bases; unmatched junction nucleotides: 15. This chain's CDR3 is CASSPGDSGRANGYTF. CDR3 DNA sequence: TGCGCCAGCAGCCCCGGGGACAGTGGAAGGGCAAATGGCTACACCTTC.

This chain links TRBV7-3 with TRBJ2-7; TRBD2 agrees at 7 bases. V gave up 2 bases and J gave up 0 bases; unmatched junction bases: 4. The CDR3 covers 15 residues. Germline CDR1 reads SGHTA; CDR2 reads FQGTGA. In nucleotides, the CDR3 is TGTGCCAGCAGCTTAGGACTAGGGAGCTCCTACGAGCAGTACTTC. Its translation is CASSLGLGSSYEQYF.

The chain carries TRBV5-1 and TRBJ2-2; maybe TRBD2 (6 bases). V lost 0 bases to trimming and J lost 3 bases, with 12 bases between them. CDR3 length: 16 amino acids. Germline V gives CDR1 SGHRS, CDR2 YFSETQ. CDR3 DNA: TGCGCCAGCAGCTTGGGGAGGGGAGTCGACACCGGGGAGCTGTTTTTT. Translated, it gives CASSLGRGVDTGELFF.